These T cell receptor beta chains were read from a single sample in a study of blood T cell repertoires in COVID-19. TCRdb's copy holds only in-frame clones and misses some; the assay was immunoSEQ multiplex PCR. The table includes 150,000 to 200,000 clones, about 83% detected once. Sequencing was carried out using peripheral blood. The receptors come from a man between 18 and 35 years old with active or convalescent COVID-19. Both conserved end residues are part of each CDR3. A D gene is named only where the DNA matches it firmly. A clone size is listed for some rows: how often the clone was seen (once, few, many), or a class if it is expanded.

j_gene: TRBJ2-6; abundance: -; d_gene: TRBD1; len: 17; v_gene: TRBV18; CDR3nt: TGTGCCAGCTCACCACCACAGGGGGCCTCTGGGGCCAACGTCCTGACTTTC; CDR3aa: CASSPPQGASGANVLTF
j_gene: TRBJ2-1; abundance: -; d_gene: -; len: 12; v_gene: TRBV12-3/TRBV12-4; CDR3nt: TGTGCCAGCAGTTTCCGAGGGTGGGAGCAGTTCTTC; CDR3aa: CASSFRGWEQFF
j_gene: TRBJ2-5; abundance: -; d_gene: TRBD1; len: 15; v_gene: TRBV7-6; CDR3nt: TGTGCCAGCAGCCCCTGGACAGGGGAACAAGAGACCCAGTACTTC; CDR3aa: CASSPWTGEQETQYF
j_gene: TRBJ1-2; abundance: -; d_gene: -; len: 14; v_gene: TRBV29-1; CDR3nt: TGCAGCGTTGGGGGGCAGGGTTTGGGGTATGGCTACACCTTC; CDR3aa: CSVGGQGLGYGYTF
j_gene: TRBJ1-1; abundance: once; d_gene: TRBD1; len: 10; v_gene: TRBV29-1; CDR3nt: TGCAGCGTTGAGACAGGGGCGGCTTTCTTT; CDR3aa: CSVETGAAFF
j_gene: TRBJ1-1; abundance: -; d_gene: TRBD1; len: 16; v_gene: TRBV18; CDR3nt: TGTGCCAGCTCACCAACCGGGACAGGGGCAGGCGCTGAAGCTTTCTTT; CDR3aa: CASSPTGTGAGAEAFF
j_gene: TRBJ1-2; abundance: -; d_gene: -; len: 13; v_gene: TRBV19; CDR3nt: TGTGCCAGTAGTCCGACAGAGAACTATGGCTACACCTTC; CDR3aa: CASSPTENYGYTF
j_gene: TRBJ2-1; abundance: few; d_gene: TRBD2; len: 17; v_gene: TRBV9; CDR3nt: TGTGCCAGCAGCTTATTGGGACTAGCCCTAAGTGTCAATGAGCAGTTCTTC; CDR3aa: CASSLLGLALSVNEQFF
j_gene: TRBJ2-7; abundance: -; d_gene: TRBD1; len: 14; v_gene: TRBV7-2; CDR3nt: TGTGCCAGCAGCTCCGGGACAGAGTACTACGAGCAGTACTTC; CDR3aa: CASSSGTEYYEQYF
j_gene: TRBJ2-2; abundance: -; d_gene: TRBD2; len: 15; v_gene: TRBV2; CDR3nt: TGTGCCAGCAGCGTAGCGGGGGGCCTTGGCGGGGAGCTGTTTTTT; CDR3aa: CASSVAGGLGGELFF
j_gene: TRBJ1-5; abundance: -; d_gene: TRBD1; len: 15; v_gene: TRBV15; CDR3nt: TGTGCCACCAGCGGACAGGGAGGCGGCAATCAGCCCCAGCATTTT; CDR3aa: CATSGQGGGNQPQHF
j_gene: TRBJ1-1; abundance: -; d_gene: TRBD1; len: 15; v_gene: TRBV3-1/TRBV3-2; CDR3nt: TGTGCCAGCAGCCACCATCTAGACAGGGGTGGTGAAGCTTTCTTT; CDR3aa: CASSHHLDRGGEAFF
j_gene: TRBJ1-1; abundance: -; d_gene: TRBD1; len: 13; v_gene: TRBV27; CDR3nt: TGTGCCACCGGGACAGGTTCGAACACTGAAGCTTTCTTT; CDR3aa: CATGTGSNTEAFF
j_gene: TRBJ1-1; abundance: -; d_gene: -; len: 13; v_gene: TRBV12-3/TRBV12-4; CDR3nt: TGTGCCAGCAGCCCCGACAAGAACACTGAAGCTTTCTTT; CDR3aa: CASSPDKNTEAFF
j_gene: TRBJ1-1; abundance: -; d_gene: -; len: 15; v_gene: TRBV7-8; CDR3nt: TGTGCCAGCAGCTTATATTTCGGGTTGAACACTGAAGCTTTCTTT; CDR3aa: CASSLYFGLNTEAFF
j_gene: TRBJ1-2; abundance: -; d_gene: -; len: 13; v_gene: TRBV14; CDR3nt: TGTGCCAGCAGCCAGCTCGGGCAGGGGGGCTACACCTTC; CDR3aa: CASSQLGQGGYTF
j_gene: TRBJ2-2; abundance: -; d_gene: TRBD2; len: 16; v_gene: TRBV11-2; CDR3nt: TGTGCCAGCAGCCCGTCGAGCGGGAGGTACACCGGGGAGCTGTTTTTT; CDR3aa: CASSPSSGRYTGELFF
j_gene: TRBJ1-2; abundance: -; d_gene: -; len: 12; v_gene: TRBV28; CDR3nt: TGTGCCAGCAGCACTCTCAACTATGGCTACACCTTC; CDR3aa: CASSTLNYGYTF
j_gene: TRBJ1-6; abundance: once; d_gene: TRBD1; len: 13; v_gene: TRBV19; CDR3nt: TGTGCCAGCGCCGGGACAGGAAATTCACCCCTCCACTTT; CDR3aa: CASAGTGNSPLHF
j_gene: TRBJ2-7; abundance: -; d_gene: -; len: 16; v_gene: TRBV6-4; CDR3nt: TGTGCCAGCAGTGACTCCTTGGGTAGCGTCTCCTACGAGCAGTACTTC; CDR3aa: CASSDSLGSVSYEQYF
j_gene: TRBJ1-6; abundance: few; d_gene: TRBD1; len: 18; v_gene: TRBV5-1; CDR3nt: TGCGCCAGCAGCTTTACCGGGACAGGTAGCTCCTATAATTCACCCCTCCACTTT; CDR3aa: CASSFTGTGSSYNSPLHF
j_gene: TRBJ2-2; abundance: -; d_gene: -; len: 15; v_gene: TRBV6-5; CDR3nt: TGTGCCAGCAGTAAATCAGGGTCTAACACCGGGGAGCTGTTTTTT; CDR3aa: CASSKSGSNTGELFF
j_gene: TRBJ1-6; abundance: -; d_gene: TRBD1; len: 15; v_gene: TRBV5-1; CDR3nt: TGCGCCAGCAGCCCCGGGACAGGCGGTACGTCACCCCTCCACTTT; CDR3aa: CASSPGTGGTSPLHF
j_gene: TRBJ1-2; abundance: -; d_gene: TRBD1; len: 16; v_gene: TRBV7-9; CDR3nt: TGTGCCAGCAGCTTAGCGGACAGGGGGCTGCTGGGTGGCTACACCTTC; CDR3aa: CASSLADRGLLGGYTF
j_gene: TRBJ2-4; abundance: -; d_gene: -; len: 16; v_gene: TRBV7-8; CDR3nt: TGTGCCAGCAGCTTAGGGCAGGTTCTAGCCAAAAACATTCAGTACTTC; CDR3aa: CASSLGQVLAKNIQYF
j_gene: TRBJ2-3; abundance: -; d_gene: TRBD1; len: 19; v_gene: TRBV5-1; CDR3nt: TGCGCCAGCAGCCCTCAAACCTATAGACAGGGGTCTAGCACAGATACGCAGTATTTT; CDR3aa: CASSPQTYRQGSSTDTQYF
j_gene: TRBJ2-4; abundance: -; d_gene: TRBD2; len: 17; v_gene: TRBV20-1; CDR3nt: TGCAGTGCTAGTGGCGGGAGGGCCGTATCTTCCAAAAACATTCAGTACTTC; CDR3aa: CSASGGRAVSSKNIQYF
j_gene: TRBJ1-5; abundance: once; d_gene: TRBD1; len: 15; v_gene: TRBV7-8; CDR3nt: TGTGCCAGCAGCTTACAACAGGGGGGCAATCAGCCCCAGCATTTT; CDR3aa: CASSLQQGGNQPQHF
j_gene: TRBJ1-3; abundance: -; d_gene: -; len: 13; v_gene: TRBV2; CDR3nt: TGTGCCAGCAGTGCCAACTCTGGAAACACCATATATTTT; CDR3aa: CASSANSGNTIYF
j_gene: TRBJ1-2; abundance: -; d_gene: -; len: 13; v_gene: TRBV9; CDR3nt: TGTGCCAGCAGCGCGGGAGTCAATCTTGGCTACACCTTC; CDR3aa: CASSAGVNLGYTF
j_gene: TRBJ2-3; abundance: -; d_gene: TRBD2; len: 17; v_gene: TRBV27; CDR3nt: TGTGCCAGCAGTTTATGGTTTCGGGGGGATGACACAGATACGCAGTATTTT; CDR3aa: CASSLWFRGDDTDTQYF
j_gene: TRBJ1-6; abundance: -; d_gene: TRBD1; len: 14; v_gene: TRBV7-3; CDR3nt: TGTGCCAGCAGCTCGGGGACAGGGCTTTCACCCCTCCACTTT; CDR3aa: CASSSGTGLSPLHF
j_gene: TRBJ2-6; abundance: -; d_gene: -; len: 15; v_gene: TRBV5-1; CDR3nt: TGCGCCAGCAGCTTGGGACAACCTGGGGCCAACGTCCTGACTTTC; CDR3aa: CASSLGQPGANVLTF
j_gene: TRBJ2-1; abundance: many; d_gene: TRBD2; len: 16; v_gene: TRBV14; CDR3nt: TGTGCCAGCAGCCAAGAAAGGACTAGTATTGTCAATGAGCAGTTCTTC; CDR3aa: CASSQERTSIVNEQFF
j_gene: TRBJ1-2; abundance: -; d_gene: -; len: 16; v_gene: TRBV18; CDR3nt: TGTGCCAGCTCACCAGGGCCCAACGGGAATTATGATGGCTACACCTTC; CDR3aa: CASSPGPNGNYDGYTF
j_gene: TRBJ1-2; abundance: -; d_gene: TRBD1; len: 16; v_gene: TRBV7-9; CDR3nt: TGTGCCAGCAGCGCCCGACAGGGCTCCCTACTCTATGGCTACACCTTC; CDR3aa: CASSARQGSLLYGYTF
j_gene: TRBJ1-5; abundance: -; d_gene: -; len: 12; v_gene: TRBV24-1; CDR3nt: TGTGCCACCAGTGAGGCAGGGGAACCCCAGCATTTT; CDR3aa: CATSEAGEPQHF
j_gene: TRBJ1-5; abundance: -; d_gene: -; len: 14; v_gene: TRBV27; CDR3nt: TGTGCCAGCAGTTTATCAACTGACTATCAGCCCCAGCATTTT; CDR3aa: CASSLSTDYQPQHF
j_gene: TRBJ2-7; abundance: -; d_gene: TRBD2; len: 13; v_gene: TRBV30; CDR3nt: TGTGCCTGGAGTGTTGGGGGGGCCTACGAGCAGTACTTC; CDR3aa: CAWSVGGAYEQYF
j_gene: TRBJ2-2; abundance: few; d_gene: TRBD1; len: 14; v_gene: TRBV5-5; CDR3nt: TGTGCCAGCAGCTGGGACAGAAACACCGGGGAGCTGTTTTTT; CDR3aa: CASSWDRNTGELFF
j_gene: TRBJ2-5; abundance: -; d_gene: -; len: 14; v_gene: TRBV2; CDR3nt: TGTGCCAGTCATTCGGGCGGAAGCGGGGAGACCCAGTACTTC; CDR3aa: CASHSGGSGETQYF
j_gene: TRBJ2-5; abundance: -; d_gene: -; len: 14; v_gene: TRBV30; CDR3nt: TGTGCCTGGAGTGTCCCGGGACTCTTGGGGACCCAGTACTTC; CDR3aa: CAWSVPGLLGTQYF